This passage covers 7 T cell receptor beta chains from one sample sequenced in a study of blood T cells in healthy people across ages. Through a sample-barcoded 5' primer and a J-beta primer mix, a second PCR was run for roughly 6 to 11 cycles. TCRdb processed the 5' RACE reads anew with MiXCR; each CDR3 protein has one entry. Of about 800,000 distinct CDR3 sequences detected, just under 25% appear once; the ten largest clones hold under 4%. These data are also associated with another study on T cells of mothers and their children.

Source material: blood. Receptors were obtained from a boy younger than 18 in good health.

The J gene is TRBJ1-1, the V gene TRBV5-1; D is perhaps TRBD1 (5 bases). The ends were cut back, 3 bases at V and 5 bases at J, with 14 bases in the middle. The germline V gene encodes CDR1 SGHRS and CDR2 YFSETQ. This CDR3 spans 14 amino acids. The CDR3 sequence is CASSSVSGGTEAFF. For the CDR3, the DNA is TGCGCCAGCAGCTCCGTTTCCGGGGGGACTGAAGCTTTCTTT.

This clonotype has just a few counts. Mismatch with germline at one junction end may stem from a read error. This sequence joins TRBV20-1 and TRBJ2-1, with 13 bases that match TRBD2. The CDR3 sequence is 14 residues long. In germline, CDR1 is DFQATT, CDR2 SNEGSKA (reference sequence). The CDR3 region is CSARDPTSGGSVVF. In DNA form, the CDR3 reads TGCAGTGCTAGAGACCCGACTAGCGGGGGGTCTGTTGTCTTC.

This sequence joins TRBV30 and TRBJ2-2; a possible D gene is TRBD2 (6 bases). Germline CDR1 and CDR2: GTSNPN and SVGIG (reference sequence). V was clipped by 1 base and J by 3 bases, with 12 bases between them. This CDR3 has 15 amino acids. The CDR3 spells CAWSEVGGYTGELFF. For the CDR3, the DNA is TGTGCCTGGAGTGAGGTGGGGGGATACACCGGGGAGCTGTTTTTT.

There are a few counts of this clonotype. The gene calls are TRBV6-5 and TRBJ2-3; TRBD2 matches 7 bases. This CDR3 comprises 17 residues. V gave up 0 bases and J gave up 4 bases; unmatched junction bases: 10. CDR1 and CDR2 (germline): MNHEY, SVGAGI. The CDR3 protein is CASSYSGTTQSPDTQYF. CDR3 bases: TGTGCCAGCAGTTACTCTGGGACTACCCAGAGCCCAGATACGCAGTATTTT.

The chain combines TRBV2 with TRBJ2-5; D might be TRBD1 (7 bases). This CDR3 comprises 12 residues. Trimming left V 3 bases short and J 7 bases short, with 9 bases between. Germline CDR1 reads SNHLY; CDR2 reads FYNNEI. CDR3 protein: CASSDRGATQYF. The CDR3 DNA follows: TGTGCCAGCAGTGACAGGGGGGCGACCCAGTACTTC.

The rearrangement links TRBV29-1 to TRBJ2-1; D is unresolved. The CDR3 length is 14 residues. Trimming shortened V by 1 base and J by 4 bases, and 11 bases separated the two germline ends. The V gene's germline CDR1 is SQVTM and CDR2 ANQGSEA. CDR3 residues: CSVEGAASYNEQFF. The CDR3 DNA sequence: TGCAGCGTTGAAGGGGCGGCGAGTTACAATGAGCAGTTCTTC.

The chain has TRBV4-3 and TRBJ2-7, with TRBD2 as a possible D gene (5 bases). CDR1 is LGHNA and CDR2 is YSLEER in the germline V gene. This CDR3 is 15 amino acids long. V lost 0 bases, J lost 1 base, and 10 bases lay in between. CDR3 in DNA: TGCGCCAGCAGCCAAGATGAGGAGGATTCCTACGAGCAGTACTTC. Residues: CASSQDEEDSYEQYF.